The rows below give T cell receptor beta chains drawn from one sample of a study of T cell responses to AZD1222 COVID-19 vaccine. Produced via immunoSEQ multiplex PCR; TCRdb's table is partial and in-frame only. This sample carries 150,000 to 200,000 clones, more than 85% of them seen once, and the ten largest clones take roughly 1.3%. The sample was peripheral blood, taken 28 days after the second AZD1222 dose. The receptors derive from an adult who received the AZD1222 COVID-19 vaccine. The CDR3 runs from the conserved cysteine through the conserved F or W. The order of the fields is J gene, D gene, clone size, V gene, CDR3 DNA, CDR3 protein. The D gene is left open where the match is weak. Only part of the rows carry a size: once, few, many, or a class if the clone is expanded.

j_call: TRBJ1-1; d_call: .; clone_size: .; v_call: TRBV27; cdr3_nt: TGTGCCAGCAGTCTTATCGGAGGCTTTGGGACACCGAACACTGAAGCTTTCTTT; cdr3_aa: CASSLIGGFGTPNTEAFF
j_call: TRBJ1-2; d_call: .; clone_size: .; v_call: TRBV28; cdr3_nt: TGTGCCTCTCGAATTCAAGGGTATGGCTACACCTTC; cdr3_aa: CASRIQGYGYTF
j_call: TRBJ2-2; d_call: TRBD2; clone_size: few; v_call: TRBV6-6; cdr3_nt: TGTGCCAGCAGTTTATCTAGCGGAACCGGGGAGCTGTTTTTT; cdr3_aa: CASSLSSGTGELFF
j_call: TRBJ2-6; d_call: .; clone_size: .; v_call: TRBV19; cdr3_nt: TGTGCCAGTAGTCGGGGGAGCCCTGGGGCCAACGTCCTGACTTTC; cdr3_aa: CASSRGSPGANVLTF
j_call: TRBJ2-7; d_call: .; clone_size: once; v_call: TRBV19; cdr3_nt: TGTGCCAGTAGTATCGGGCAGAGCTCCTACGAGCAGTACTTC; cdr3_aa: CASSIGQSSYEQYF
j_call: TRBJ2-7; d_call: .; clone_size: .; v_call: TRBV13; cdr3_nt: TGTGCCAGCAGCTTTTTTAATAGGGTTTACGAGCAGTACTTC; cdr3_aa: CASSFFNRVYEQYF
j_call: TRBJ1-6; d_call: .; clone_size: .; v_call: TRBV28; cdr3_nt: TGTGCCAGCAGTTCCGCTTTTCCCAGTAATTCACCCCTCCACTTT; cdr3_aa: CASSSAFPSNSPLHF
j_call: TRBJ2-7; d_call: .; clone_size: .; v_call: TRBV7-9; cdr3_nt: TGTGCCTTTGAGGGACCCGCCTACGAGCAGTACTTC; cdr3_aa: CAFEGPAYEQYF
j_call: TRBJ1-1; d_call: TRBD1; clone_size: .; v_call: TRBV19; cdr3_nt: TGTGCCAGTAGTTTCGGGACAGGGGACGCTGAAGCTTTCTTT; cdr3_aa: CASSFGTGDAEAFF
j_call: TRBJ2-7; d_call: TRBD2; clone_size: .; v_call: TRBV9; cdr3_nt: TGTGCCAGCAGCGTAGCTACGGGGGGCTACGAGCAGTACTTC; cdr3_aa: CASSVATGGYEQYF
j_call: TRBJ1-1; d_call: .; clone_size: .; v_call: TRBV6-1; cdr3_nt: TGTGCCAGCAGTGACCACAGGGACGGCTATGAAGCTTTCTTT; cdr3_aa: CASSDHRDGYEAFF
j_call: TRBJ2-7; d_call: .; clone_size: .; v_call: TRBV3-1/TRBV3-2; cdr3_nt: TGTGCCAGCAGCCAAGAGGACTGGACGCGGGAGCAGTACTTC; cdr3_aa: CASSQEDWTREQYF
j_call: TRBJ1-4; d_call: .; clone_size: .; v_call: TRBV19; cdr3_nt: TGTGCCAGTAGGGTTTCGGCCCTTAATGAAAAACTGTTTTTT; cdr3_aa: CASRVSALNEKLFF
j_call: TRBJ2-1; d_call: .; clone_size: .; v_call: TRBV27; cdr3_nt: TGTGCCAGCAGTTTGCAGGGTAGGTGGTACAATGAGCAGTTCTTC; cdr3_aa: CASSLQGRWYNEQFF
j_call: TRBJ1-1; d_call: .; clone_size: .; v_call: TRBV14; cdr3_nt: TGTGCCAGCAGCCAAGCTATTGGGACTGAAGCTTTCTTT; cdr3_aa: CASSQAIGTEAFF
j_call: TRBJ1-2; d_call: TRBD1; clone_size: .; v_call: TRBV6-6; cdr3_nt: TGTGCCAGCAGTCCCGGGACAGCCCCTCTTGGCTACACCTTC; cdr3_aa: CASSPGTAPLGYTF
j_call: TRBJ1-4; d_call: .; clone_size: .; v_call: TRBV7-2; cdr3_nt: TGTGCCAGCAGCCCGGGGGGGGACGAGCAATCTAATGAAAAACTGTTTTTT; cdr3_aa: CASSPGGDEQSNEKLFF